This passage covers 21 T cell receptor beta chains from one sample sequenced in a study of cytomegalovirus exposure and HLA in healthy donors. This PCR relied on a set of 60 Vbeta primers and 13 Jbeta primers. Profiled with immunoSEQ multiplex PCR; TCRdb holds only in-frame clones, not every one. The table lists roughly 110,000 clones, about 74% of them singletons. What was sequenced was PBMCs. These receptors originate from a woman aged 35 to 49 in good health and CMV-seropositive.

The gene calls are TRBV5-6 and TRBJ1-2, with no clear D. CDR1 and CDR2 from the germline V gene are SGHDT and YYEEEE. The CDR3 sequence is 12 residues long. V lost 1 base and J 6 bases, leaving 7 bases between the germline ends. CDR3 amino acids: CASSLTQDGYTF. The CDR3, as DNA: TGTGCCAGCAGCTTGACGCAGGATGGCTACACCTTC.

V is TRBV30 and J is TRBJ2-7, with TRBD2 identical over 7 bases. This CDR3 comprises 14 residues. Trimming at V came to 3 bases and at J to 2 bases, leaving 7 bases not matched to a gene. Germline CDR1 and CDR2: GTSNPN and SVGIG (reference sequence). The chain's CDR3 is CAWRTRDYAYEQYF. CDR3 nucleotide sequence: TGTGCCTGGAGAACCCGGGACTACGCCTACGAGCAGTACTTC.

This chain uses TRBV6-5 with TRBJ1-1; D unresolved. Germline CDR1 and CDR2: MNHEY and SVGAGI. V lost 3 bases and J lost 7, with 12 bases in between. This CDR3 contains 13 residues. The CDR3 reads CASSYTRRGEAFF. CDR3 sequence (DNA): TGTGCCAGCAGTTATACACGACGGGGTGAAGCTTTCTTT.

V is TRBV5-4 and J is TRBJ1-2, with D unresolved. Germline loops: CDR1 SGHNT, CDR2 YYREEE (reference sequence). The CDR3 has 13 amino acids. V was clipped by 1 base and J by 8 bases, with 12 bases between them. The DNA of the CDR3 is TGTGCCAGCAGCTTGAGTATTCGTCAGGGCTACACCTTC. Residues: CASSLSIRQGYTF.

The chain is built from TRBV11-2 and TRBJ1-4, with D perhaps matching TRBD1 (5 bases). Germline-derived CDR1 and CDR2 are SGHAT and FQNNGV. The V and J ends lost 5 bases and 0 bases respectively, with 13 bases between them. The CDR3 contains 16 residues. The CDR3 nucleotides read TGTGCCAGCAGCCTGCTTGGGGGGGCAACTAATGAAAAACTGTTTTTT. Translation: CASSLLGGATNEKLFF.

This chain joins TRBV7-9 and TRBJ2-7; the match to TRBD1 covers 8 bases. This CDR3 has 14 residues. Per the germline V gene, CDR1 is SEHNR and CDR2 is FQNEAQ (reference sequence). The ends lost 4 bases at V and 3 bases at J; junction bases unmatched: 5. The CDR3 DNA is TGTGCCAGCAGCTCGTCCACAGGGGGCTACGAGCAGTACTTC. As protein: CASSSSTGGYEQYF.

The chain couples TRBV7-8 to TRBJ1-2; D is perhaps TRBD1 (5 bases). In germline, CDR1 is SGHVS, CDR2 FQNEAQ. V lost 1 base and J lost 4, with 13 bases in between. The CDR3 extends over 15 amino acids. The chain's CDR3 is CASSLEPGRSYGYTF. The CDR3, as DNA: TGTGCCAGCAGCTTAGAGCCAGGGCGGTCCTATGGCTACACCTTC. Filled out from reference TRBV7-8 and TRBJ1-2, the complete variable domain reads GAGVSQSPRYKVAKRGQDVALRCDPISGHVSLFWYQQALGQGPEFLTYFQNEAQLDKSGLPSDRFFAERPEGSVSTLKIQRTQQEDSAVYLCASSLEPGRSYGYTFGSGTRLTVV.

The rearrangement joins TRBV5-1 to TRBJ1-5; D remains unclear. The CDR3 length is 11 residues. Trimming took off 7 bases at V and 6 bases at J, with 8 bases between the two ends. In germline, CDR1 is SGHRS, CDR2 YFSETQ. The CDR3 is CASPRGQPQHF. In DNA form, the CDR3 reads TGCGCCAGCCCCCGGGGTCAGCCCCAGCATTTT.

The chain recombines TRBV30 with TRBJ2-2; D might be TRBD2 (7 bases). The germline V gene has CDR1 GTSNPN and CDR2 SVGIG (reference sequence). This CDR3 has 14 amino acids. The V gene lost 4 bases and the J gene lost 6 bases, with 15 bases spanning the gap. In DNA, the CDR3 is TGTGCCTGGAAAGGACTAGGGGGGTCCGGGGAGCTGTTTTTT. The encoded protein is CAWKGLGGSGELFF.

V usage is TRBV10-1 and J usage is TRBJ2-7; tentatively, D is TRBD2 (5 bases). Looked up from germline, CDR1 is WNHNN and CDR2 is SYGVQD (reference sequence). Trimming took 9 bases from V and 6 from J, leaving 15 bases between them. The CDR3 spans 12 residues. For the CDR3, the DNA is TGCGCCAGACCTATGTTGGGGAGCGAGCAGTACTTC. Its protein is CARPMLGSEQYF.

This rearrangement joins TRBV4-3 to TRBJ1-2, with D perhaps matching TRBD1 (6 bases). Germline CDR1 and CDR2: LGHNA and YSLEER. V was clipped by 4 bases and J by 8 bases, with 17 bases between them. The length of the CDR3 is 14 residues. CDR3 nucleotide sequence: TGCGCCAGCAGCCCTGGGGGCAGGGTTGAGGGCTACACCTTC. It translates to CASSPGGRVEGYTF.

In this sample, this clone turned up once. The chain is built from TRBV7-6 and TRBJ2-1; TRBD2 matches 10 bases. The CDR3 extends over 16 amino acids. Per germline, CDR1 SGHVS and CDR2 FNYEAQ. Trimming cost V 5 bases and J 10 bases; bases outside gene matches: 14. The CDR3 bases are TGTGCCAGCAGCGGGCTAGCGGGGGAACTTCTAGGGGAGCAGTTCTTC. Translated, it gives CASSGLAGELLGEQFF.

The chain uses TRBV19 and TRBJ1-5; D remains ambiguous. Per germline, CDR1 LNHDA and CDR2 SQIVND (reference sequence). V dropped 4 bases and J dropped 0 bases, with 19 bases sitting between them. The CDR3 extends over 18 amino acids. This CDR3 is CASSTSEKETYSNQPQHF. CDR3 nucleotide sequence: TGTGCCAGTAGTACTTCGGAAAAGGAGACTTATAGCAATCAGCCCCAGCATTTT.

The chain links TRBV4-1 to TRBJ2-3, with 8 bases lining up with TRBD2. The CDR3 has 13 amino acids. V gave up 10 bases and J gave up 6 bases; unmatched junction bases: 9. In germline, CDR1 is MGHRA, CDR2 YSYEKL. CDR3 loop: CATSLLAEDTQYF. CDR3 in DNA: TGCGCCACCAGTCTACTAGCGGAGGATACGCAGTATTTT.

The chain combines TRBV29-1 with TRBJ1-1; D unresolved. Deletions cut 6 bases from V and 0 bases from J, with 11 bases between. Per germline, CDR1 SQVTM and CDR2 ANQGSEA. The CDR3 contains 13 residues. Here the CDR3 DNA reads TGCAGCGTCAGTGGGCAAATGAACACTGAAGCTTTCTTT. This translates into CSVSGQMNTEAFF.

The gene calls are TRBV18 and TRBJ1-2; TRBD1 agrees at 9 bases. Germline CDR1 is KGHSH and CDR2 is LQKENI. V gave up 4 bases and J gave up 8 bases; unmatched junction bases: 11. The CDR3 loop spans 15 amino acids. The DNA of the CDR3 is TGTGCCAGCTCACAGCCGGGACAGGGCGACTTGGGCTACACCTTC. Protein product: CASSQPGQGDLGYTF. The complete variable domain, with remaining parts taken from reference TRBV18 and TRBJ1-2, reads NAGVMQNPRHLVRRRGQEARLRCSPMKGHSHVYWYRQLPEEGLKFMVYLQKENIIDESGMPKERFSAEFPKEGPSILRIQQVVRGDSAAYFCASSQPGQGDLGYTFGSGTRLTVV.

CDR3 sequence reads: CASRGDSRTPLHF. CDR3 DNA: TGTGCCAGCAGGGGGGACAGTCGGACACCCCTCCACTTT. V is TRBV2 and J is TRBJ1-6, with 7 bases fitting TRBD1. Unmatched junction bases numbered 7, after V lost 6 bases and J lost 11 bases. The CDR3 is 13 amino acids. The germline gives CDR1 SNHLY, CDR2 FYNNEI.

The CDR3 region has the DNA TGTGCCAGCAGTTACTCCTATAGGCAGGGGGTGTACGAGCAGTACTTC. It yields the protein CASSYSYRQGVYEQYF. The chain is built from TRBV6-5 and TRBJ2-7; 7 nucleotides match TRBD1. Unmatched junction bases numbered 9, after V lost 0 bases and J lost 4 bases. The CDR3 loop spans 16 amino acids. In germline, CDR1 is MNHEY, CDR2 SVGAGI.

The chain joins TRBV6-1 to TRBJ1-3; unclear D gene. V was shortened by 1 base and J by 3 bases, with 4 bases between the two germline ends. In germline, CDR1 is MNHNS, CDR2 SASEGT. The CDR3 consists of 13 residues. The CDR3 sequence is CASSEDGGNTIYF. The CDR3 DNA is TGTGCCAGCAGTGAAGACGGTGGAAACACCATATATTTT.

This clone occurred a few times. V is TRBV6-5 and J is TRBJ2-5; D remains unclear. Germline CDR1 is MNHEY and CDR2 is SVGAGI. The V end was cut by 4 bases, the J end by 7 bases, with 7 bases between. CDR3 length equals 11 residues. The CDR3 protein is CASSSSGTQYF. CDR3 nucleotides: TGTGCCAGCAGTTCCTCCGGGACCCAGTACTTC.

The chain employs TRBV30 and TRBJ1-5; no clear D gene. The CDR3 is 14 residues long. Germline V lookup: CDR1 GTSNPN, CDR2 SVGIG (reference sequence). V lost 1 base to trimming and J lost 2 bases, with 9 bases between them. CDR3 in amino acids: CAWSEILGNQPQHF. As DNA, the CDR3 is TGTGCCTGGAGTGAAATACTAGGCAATCAGCCCCAGCATTTT.